The sequence of this T cell receptor beta chain was determined in a study of T cell responses to AZD1222 COVID-19 vaccine. The repertoire was sequenced with immunoSEQ multiplex PCR; TCRdb's copy has only in-frame clones and lacks some. Among some 99,000 clones listed, nearly 90% were seen once. Germline CDR1 MNHEY, CDR2 SMNVEV (reference sequence). The CDR3 covers 14 residues. Losses at the gene ends were 6 bases for V and 7 bases for J; bases not matched to a gene: 7. The sequences come from peripheral blood, collected on day 0 of AZD1222 vaccination. This clonotype was obtained from an adult in good health. The V and J genes are TRBV27 and TRBJ2-1; 9 bases line up with TRBD1. The CDR3 region has the DNA TGTGCCAGCAGAGGGACAGGGTCTGTAAATGAGCAGTTCTTC. The encoded protein is CASRGTGSVNEQFF.